These 22 T cell receptor beta chains were sequenced from one sample in a study of T cell responses to AZD1222 COVID-19 vaccine. Here immunoSEQ multiplex PCR was the method, and the copy in TCRdb shows in-frame clones only, minus some. This table has 90,000 to 120,000 clones, about nine tenths appearing once. The material sequenced was peripheral blood, taken 28 days after the second AZD1222 dose. These receptor sequences come from an adult who received the AZD1222 COVID-19 vaccine.

The chain recombines TRBV7-9 with TRBJ2-6; a weak D match, TRBD1 (6 bases). This CDR3 region has 18 residues. Germline-derived CDR1 and CDR2 are SEHNR and FQNEAQ (reference sequence). Trimming stripped 5 bases from V and 4 bases from J, with 21 bases between. The CDR3 is CASSPTPFTGNGANVLTF. The CDR3, as DNA: TGTGCCAGCAGCCCAACCCCTTTCACAGGGAACGGGGCCAACGTCCTGACTTTC.

The chain couples TRBV7-2 to TRBJ2-1; unclear D gene. The V end was cut by 4 bases, the J end by 15 bases, with 19 bases between. The germline V gene encodes CDR1 SGHTA and CDR2 FQGNSA. This CDR3 spans 13 amino acids. CDR3 region: CASSSQTRVAGFF. The CDR3, as DNA: TGTGCCAGCAGCTCTCAGACTCGGGTTGCTGGGTTCTTC.

CDR3 coding DNA: TGTGCCAGCACCGCTAGGAACACCGGGGAGCTGTTTTTT. Protein: CASTARNTGELFF. V and J are TRBV11-3 and TRBJ2-2, with D unresolved. Germline CDR1 reads SGHNT; CDR2 reads YENEEA. This CDR3 contains 13 residues. V was clipped by 7 bases and J by 1 base, with 7 bases between them.

V usage is TRBV9 and J usage is TRBJ1-2, with D tentatively TRBD1 (5 bases). This CDR3 is 14 amino acids long. V lost 4 bases and J 4 bases, leaving 14 bases between the germline ends. Germline V gene sequence: CDR1 SGDLS, CDR2 YYNGEE. The CDR3 region has the DNA TGTGCCAGCAGCTCCCGGCAGGGCGTCTATGGCTACACCTTC. This gives the protein CASSSRQGVYGYTF.

The chain links TRBV19 to TRBJ2-5, with D perhaps matching TRBD1 (6 bases). The CDR3 is made up of 13 amino acids. Germline V gene sequence: CDR1 LNHDA, CDR2 SQIVND (reference sequence). Trimming cost V 6 bases and J 3 bases, with 11 bases left between them. CDR3 region: CASSSQGKETQYF. The CDR3 DNA follows: TGTGCCAGTAGCTCACAGGGTAAAGAGACCCAGTACTTC. Complete variable domain (other parts from reference TRBV19 and TRBJ2-5): DGGITQSPKYLFRKEGQNVTLSCEQNLNHDAMYWYRQDPGQGLRLIYYSQIVNDFQKGDIAEGYSVSREKKESFPLTVTSAQKNPTAFYLCASSSQGKETQYFGPGTRLLVL.

In regard to this clone: The germline gene is not matched at one end of the junction; a read error may be the cause. This chain uses TRBV7-7 with TRBJ2-1; D might be TRBD2 (5 bases). The germline V gene encodes CDR1 SSHAT and CDR2 FNYEAQ (reference sequence). The CDR3 loop spans 14 amino acids. The CDR3 nucleotides read TGTGCTAGCAGCTTAATTGGTCAGAGGGATGAGCAGTTCTTC. Encoded protein: CASSLIGQRDEQFF.

In its sample, this clone was seen a few times. The rearrangement uses TRBV2 and TRBJ1-1; D may be TRBD1 (6 bases). The CDR3 runs to 14 residues. With 3 bases removed from V and 2 bases from J, the gap between germline ends came to 10 bases. Looked up from germline, CDR1 is SNHLY and CDR2 is FYNNEI. CDR3 sequence (DNA): TGTGCCAGCAGTGACGGGACACTCAACACTGAAGCTTTCTTT. Its translation: CASSDGTLNTEAFF.

This clone has a single count. This chain connects TRBV19 to TRBJ2-7; D gene uncertain. The CDR3 consists of 14 residues. Germline CDR1 reads LNHDA; CDR2 reads SQIVND (reference sequence). Trimming removed 7 bases at V and 4 bases at J, with 17 bases between. The CDR3 DNA reads as TGTGCCAGTACCGACGGAACAAATAATTACGAGCAGTACTTC. It is translated as CASTDGTNNYEQYF.

This chain joins TRBV7-8 and TRBJ1-1; D is unresolved. The germline V gene has CDR1 SGHVS and CDR2 FQNEAQ. The CDR3 contains 15 residues. Trimming removed 5 bases at V and 8 bases at J, with 21 bases between. The CDR3 nucleotides read TGTGCCAGCAGCCAGGCCCTGGGTGGGATGCCCGAAGCTTTCTTT. The encoded protein is CASSQALGGMPEAFF. The full variable domain, its missing parts supplied by reference TRBV7-8 and TRBJ1-1, is GAGVSQSPRYKVAKRGQDVALRCDPISGHVSLFWYQQALGQGPEFLTYFQNEAQLDKSGLPSDRFFAERPEGSVSTLKIQRTQQEDSAVYLCASSQALGGMPEAFFGQGTRLTVV.

The rearrangement uses TRBV7-9 and TRBJ1-1; D unresolved. Trimming stripped 4 bases from V and 3 bases from J, with 12 bases between. The CDR3 is made up of 14 amino acids. Germline V gene sequence: CDR1 SEHNR, CDR2 FQNEAQ (reference sequence). DNA for the CDR3: TGTGCCAGCAGCTCAACGGCGGGAGACACTGAAGCTTTCTTT. Its protein is CASSSTAGDTEAFF.

The chain couples TRBV7-3 to TRBJ1-3; D remains ambiguous. Germline loops: CDR1 SGHTA, CDR2 FQGTGA. V was cut by 4 bases and J by 4 bases, with 17 bases left in between. CDR3 size: 16 residues. The CDR3 region has the DNA TGTGCCAGCAGCTCCGGAGGACCAGGCGGGGGAAACACCATATATTTT. Residues: CASSSGGPGGGNTIYF.

The chain uses TRBV19 and TRBJ1-1; unclear D gene. This CDR3 spans 14 amino acids. In germline, CDR1 is LNHDA, CDR2 SQIVND (reference sequence). V shed 7 bases and J shed 5 bases, with 17 bases lying between them. DNA for the CDR3: TGTGCCAGTACCGCATCCCTATTGAGAACTGAAGCTTTCTTT. It is translated as CASTASLLRTEAFF.

V is TRBV11-1 and J is TRBJ2-4; weak D call: TRBD2 (7 bases). CDR1 and CDR2 from the germline V gene are SGHAT and FQDESV (reference sequence). V gave up 4 bases and J gave up 0 bases, with 10 bases separating them. This CDR3 contains 15 residues. CDR3 region: CASSSGGQAKNIQYF. CDR3 bases: TGTGCCAGCAGCTCCGGGGGGCAAGCCAAAAACATTCAGTACTTC.

The gene calls are TRBV19 and TRBJ2-4; a weak D match, TRBD1 (6 bases). Trimming cost V 5 bases and J 5 bases, with 13 bases left between them. The CDR3 runs to 14 residues. CDR1 and CDR2 (germline): LNHDA, SQIVND (reference sequence). In DNA form, the CDR3 reads TGTGCCAGTAGTGCGGAGACAGGAGAAAACATTCAGTACTTC. Translation gives CASSAETGENIQYF.

This chain links TRBV6-2 or TRBV6-3 with TRBJ2-7; D remains unclear. This CDR3 comprises 16 residues. Trimming took 2 bases from V and 5 from J, leaving 19 bases between them. CDR1 and CDR2 from the germline V gene are MNHEY and SVGEGT. The CDR3 here is CASSYPSPEPTHEQYF. The CDR3 DNA reads TGTGCCAGCAGTTACCCATCACCCGAACCAACCCACGAGCAGTACTTC.

V usage is TRBV7-8 and J usage is TRBJ2-7, with D uncertain. Germline V gives CDR1 SGHVS, CDR2 FQNEAQ. The V end was cut by 0 bases, the J end by 1 base, with 7 bases between. The CDR3 is 14 residues long. DNA of the CDR3: TGTGCCAGCAGCTTAGCCCTGTCTTCCTACGAGCAGTACTTC. Its protein is CASSLALSSYEQYF.

This clone occurred a few times. The chain carries TRBV6-5 and TRBJ2-2, with D possibly matching TRBD2 (5 bases). Germline values: CDR1 MNHEY, CDR2 SVGAGI. Trimming took 8 bases from V and 5 from J, leaving 9 bases between them. The CDR3 loop spans 12 amino acids. The CDR3 sequence: CASGSGTGELFF. CDR3 nucleotide sequence: TGTGCCAGCGGGAGTGGAACCGGGGAGCTGTTTTTT.

The chain joins TRBV7-3 to TRBJ1-1, with D uncertain. Germline V gene data show CDR1 as SGHTA and CDR2 as FQGTGA. This CDR3 contains 13 residues. V gave up 1 base and J gave up 1 base, with 4 bases separating them. The DNA for the CDR3 is TGTGCCAGCAGCTTAAAACAGAACACTGAAGCTTTCTTT. This gives the protein CASSLKQNTEAFF.

The rearrangement links TRBV7-2 to TRBJ1-2; D is undetermined. This CDR3 has 14 amino acids. The V end lost 4 bases, the J end lost 3 bases, and 12 bases lay between the germline ends. CDR1 SGHTA and CDR2 FQGNSA come from the germline V gene. The CDR3 loop is CASSSPWKDYGYTF. CDR3 DNA sequence: TGTGCCAGCAGCTCTCCATGGAAGGACTATGGCTACACCTTC.

Written as DNA, the CDR3 is TGCGCCAGCAGTCCGGGACAGGGCGGGACCGGGGAGCTGTTTTTT. Translating it yields CASSPGQGGTGELFF. The gene calls are TRBV4-3 and TRBJ2-2; 9 bases are a match to TRBD1. J was trimmed by 5 bases and V by 6 bases; bases with no gene match: 7. This CDR3 contains 15 residues. The germline CDR1 and CDR2 sequences are LGHNA and YSLEER.

This chain links TRBV7-2 with TRBJ1-1; D possibly corresponds to TRBD1 (6 bases). Germline V CDR1 and CDR2: SGHTA, FQGNSA. The CDR3 totals 16 residues. V was pared by 1 base and J by 0 bases, with 12 bases between. The CDR3 protein is CASSLVEGVMNTEAFF. The CDR3 nucleotides are TGTGCCAGCAGCTTAGTTGAGGGGGTGATGAACACTGAAGCTTTCTTT.

This chain connects TRBV15 to TRBJ2-1; TRBD1 or TRBD2 may be the D gene (8 bases each). Germline-derived CDR1 and CDR2 are LNHNV and YYDKDF (reference sequence). V was trimmed by 3 bases and J by 9 bases, leaving 18 bases between them. This CDR3 contains 15 residues. The CDR3 protein is CATSRGTGAGGEQFF. In nucleotides, the CDR3 is TGTGCCACCAGCAGGGGGACAGGCGCGGGGGGTGAGCAGTTCTTC.